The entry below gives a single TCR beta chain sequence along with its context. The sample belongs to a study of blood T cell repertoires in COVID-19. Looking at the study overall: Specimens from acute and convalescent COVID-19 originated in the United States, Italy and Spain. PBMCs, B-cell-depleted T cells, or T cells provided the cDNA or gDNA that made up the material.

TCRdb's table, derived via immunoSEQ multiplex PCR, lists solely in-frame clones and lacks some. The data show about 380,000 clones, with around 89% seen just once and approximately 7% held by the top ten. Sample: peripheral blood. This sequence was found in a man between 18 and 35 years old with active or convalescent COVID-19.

The CDR3 sequence is CATRRGQGAYEQYF. The CDR3 nucleotides are TGTGCCACCAGGCGGGGACAGGGAGCCTACGAGCAGTACTTC. The gene calls are TRBV24-1 and TRBJ2-7, with 9 nucleotides matching TRBD1. This CDR3 is built from 14 residues. Trimming removed 7 bases from V and 2 bases from J; junction bases left unmatched: 5. Per the germline V gene, CDR1 is KGHDR and CDR2 is SFDVKD.